This T cell receptor (beta chain) was captured in a study of T cell responses to AZD1222 COVID-19 vaccine. The CDR3 is 15 residues long. In germline, CDR1 is SGHAT, CDR2 FQNNGV. Trimming removed 4 bases from V and 1 base from J, with 13 bases in between. Assay: immunoSEQ multiplex PCR; the TCRdb copy retains only in-frame clones and omits some. The sample carries roughly 77,000 clones, 70% to 90% recorded once. Of note for this clone: The antigen is unknown.

Findings and limits, study-wide: Spike regions recognized by vaccine-associated CD4 TCRs spanned the protein, led by 160-218 and 743-854. Most donors were white British and more were female, and clonal diversity was possibly underestimated. Baseline serostatus was positive in only six AZD1222 recipients.

V and J are TRBV11-2 and TRBJ1-1; D call uncertain. The source of this sequence is an adult in good health. The sample here was peripheral blood, taken on day 0 of MenACWY control vaccination. CDR3 in amino acids: CASSSARVGNTEAFF. In DNA, the CDR3 is TGTGCCAGCAGCTCGGCCCGCGTGGGGAACACTGAAGCTTTCTTT. The full variable domain, completed using reference TRBV11-2 and TRBJ1-1, is EAGVAQSPRYKIIEKRQSVAFWCNPISGHATLYWYQQILGQGPKLLIQFQNNGVVDDSQLPKDRFSAERLKGVDSTLKIQPAKLEDSAVYLCASSSARVGNTEAFFGQGTRLTVV.